Listed here are 13 T cell receptor beta chains from one sample, sequenced in a study of shared clonotypes between healthy human individuals. Terminally differentiated effector memory CD45RA+ cells were excluded from the naive CD8 cells, which were CD45RO-negative and positively selected for CCR7. TCRdb's copy holds only in-frame clones and misses some; the assay was immunoSEQ multiplex PCR. The profile covers about 2.2 million clones, with just under 95% appearing a single time and around 1.8% taken by the ten largest. What was sequenced was naive CD8+ T cells from PBMCs. The receptors were sampled from a man between 18 and 29 years old in good health. Some clones in this sample may be carry-over from other donors' samples.

The chain carries TRBV7-9 and TRBJ1-6, with D perhaps TRBD1 (6 bases). Germline values: CDR1 SEHNR, CDR2 FQNEAQ (reference sequence). Trimming took 2 bases from V and 10 from J, leaving 12 bases between them. The CDR3 sequence is 14 residues long. Here the CDR3 reads CASSLTGLGSPLHF. CDR3 sequence (DNA): TGTGCCAGCAGCTTAACAGGGTTGGGATCACCCCTCCACTTT.

The chain couples TRBV11-3 to TRBJ2-3; D remains ambiguous. Looked up from germline, CDR1 is SGHNT and CDR2 is YENEEA. V shed 5 bases and J shed 2 bases, with 8 bases lying between them. The CDR3 consists of 13 residues. CDR3 residues: CASSPIPTDTQYF. The CDR3 coding sequence is TGTGCCAGCAGCCCGATCCCCACAGATACGCAGTATTTT.

In its sample, this clone was seen a few times. This sample also contains other DNA sequences that code for the same CDR3. The chain combines TRBV5-1 with TRBJ2-2; D gene ambiguous. V shed 0 bases and J shed 7 bases, with 4 bases lying between them. This CDR3 has 12 residues. Germline CDR1 is SGHRS and CDR2 is YFSETQ. The chain's CDR3 is CASSLVVGELFF. For the CDR3, the DNA is TGCGCCAGCAGCTTGGTAGTCGGGGAGCTGTTTTTT.

The genes are TRBV4-1 and TRBJ1-5; 8 positions match TRBD1. In germline, CDR1 is MGHRA, CDR2 YSYEKL. Germline trimming cut 4 bases from V and 1 base from J; bases unmatched to any gene: 3. The CDR3 totals 15 residues. The CDR3 reads CASSRRTGSNQPQHF. The CDR3 DNA is TGCGCCAGCAGCCGCCGGACAGGGAGCAATCAGCCCCAGCATTTT.

This clone was detected only once. The J gene is TRBJ1-2, the V gene TRBV13; D possibly corresponds to TRBD1 (5 bases). This CDR3 has 19 residues. The V and J ends lost 2 bases and 0 bases respectively, with 22 bases between them. Germline values: CDR1 PRHDT, CDR2 FYEKMQ (reference sequence). The CDR3 nucleotides are TGTGCCAGCAGCTTATTTCGCGGGACTACCGATGGGACTAACTATGGCTACACCTTC. This encodes CASSLFRGTTDGTNYGYTF.

A note on this clone: This CDR3 is also generated by other DNA sequences in the sample. The V gene is TRBV27, the J gene TRBJ2-6; D may be TRBD2 (5 bases). Per germline, CDR1 MNHEY and CDR2 SMNVEV (reference sequence). Trimming took 3 bases from V and 0 from J, leaving 6 bases between them. The CDR3 extends over 15 amino acids. CDR3 amino acids: CASSLGSSGANVLTF. The CDR3 DNA sequence: TGTGCCAGCAGTTTGGGGAGCTCTGGGGCCAACGTCCTGACTTTC. Variable domain in full (rest from reference TRBV27 and TRBJ2-6): EAQVTQNPRYLITVTGKKLTVTCSQNMNHEYMSWYRQDPGLGLRQIYYSMNVEVTDKGDVPEGYKVSRKEKRNFPLILESPSPNQTSLYFCASSLGSSGANVLTFGAGSRLTVL.

This clone was recorded only once. Relative to the germline gene, one junction end is altered; a read error may explain this. The chain couples TRBV6-6 to TRBJ2-3, with 9 positions matching TRBD1. CDR1 MNHNY and CDR2 SVGAGI come from the germline V gene (reference sequence). This CDR3 is built from 12 residues. The CDR3 spells CASSRGGTGNHF. The CDR3 DNA reads TGTGCCAGCAGCCGCGGCGGGACAGGGAACCATTTT.

The genes are TRBV9 and TRBJ2-3, with D perhaps TRBD1 (5 bases). Trimming removed 0 bases at V and 4 bases at J, with 12 bases between. The germline gives CDR1 SGDLS, CDR2 YYNGEE. The CDR3 contains 15 residues. This CDR3 is CASSVGVGAPDTQYF. The CDR3 bases are TGTGCCAGCAGCGTAGGGGTTGGGGCGCCAGATACGCAGTATTTT.

The V and J genes are TRBV9 and TRBJ2-7; D is possibly TRBD2 (6 bases). The length of the CDR3 is 15 residues. V was pared by 2 bases and J by 4 bases, with 16 bases between. Germline CDR1 SGDLS, CDR2 YYNGEE. The CDR3 sequence is CASSVGLLSAYEQYF. CDR3 DNA sequence: TGTGCCAGCAGCGTGGGACTCCTGAGCGCTTACGAGCAGTACTTC.

This clone turned up a few times. The rearrangement links TRBV4-1 to TRBJ1-1; no definite D call. V dropped 1 base and J dropped 6 bases, with 9 bases sitting between them. CDR1 is MGHRA, CDR2 YSYEKL, per germline. The CDR3 loop spans 13 amino acids. The CDR3 bases are TGCGCCAGCAGCCAAGGAGGGCGGGCTGAAGCTTTCTTT. Encoded protein: CASSQGGRAEAFF.

The V and J genes are TRBV28 and TRBJ2-1; 8 positions agree with TRBD2. CDR3 size: 14 residues. The V segment lost 5 bases and the J segment 5 bases; nucleotides outside the gene matches: 5. The V gene's germline CDR1 is MDHEN and CDR2 SYDVKM. This CDR3 is CASSPLGLDNEQFF. In DNA form, the CDR3 reads TGTGCCAGCAGTCCGTTGGGACTAGACAATGAGCAGTTCTTC.

Points on this clone: In the same sample, other DNA sequences code for this CDR3. J is TRBJ2-7 and V is TRBV5-1, with TRBD1 matching 9 bases. The CDR3 sequence is 15 residues long. Trimming at V came to 2 bases and at J to 3 bases, leaving 6 bases not matched to a gene. CDR1 is SGHRS, CDR2 YFSETQ, per germline. CDR3 region: CASSLDRTGVYEQYF. CDR3 nucleotides: TGCGCCAGCAGCTTAGACCGGACAGGGGTCTACGAGCAGTACTTC. The whole variable domain, filled in from reference TRBV5-1 and TRBJ2-7, reads KAGVTQTPRYLIKTRGQQVTLSCSPISGHRSVSWYQQTPGQGLQFLFEYFSETQRNKGNFPGRFSGRQFSNSRSEMNVSTLELGDSALYLCASSLDRTGVYEQYFGPGTRLTVT.

This rearrangement joins TRBV27 to TRBJ2-7; the match to TRBD1 covers 8 bases. This CDR3 is 18 amino acids long. CDR1 is MNHEY, CDR2 SMNVEV, per germline (reference sequence). Trimming removed 5 bases from V and 2 bases from J; junction bases left unmatched: 17. For the CDR3, the DNA is TGTGCCAGCAGTCCTCTCCACCATTTGACAGGGGAAGCCTACGAGCAGTACTTC. The encoded protein is CASSPLHHLTGEAYEQYF.